The 19 T cell receptor beta chains below all came from one sample that was sequenced in a study of response to subunit inactivated influenza vaccine. TCRdb reprocessed the RT-PCR reads via MiXCR and lists one record per CDR3 protein. The data show hundreds of thousands of distinct CDR3 sequences, with 6% to 9% seen just once and over 10% held by the top ten. Material: PBMCs from blood, obtained around 2 years after vaccination. The receptor source for this set is a man aged 45 to 70 who received an inactivated influenza vaccine.

This clonotype has at least ten counts. The rearrangement joins TRBV11-2 to TRBJ2-3, with D tentatively TRBD1 or TRBD2 (5 bases each). Germline V gene lookup returns CDR1 SGHAT and CDR2 FQNNGV. Trimming removed 4 bases from V and 0 bases from J, with 14 bases in between. The CDR3 loop spans 16 amino acids. This chain's CDR3 is CASSSGRWGSTDTQYF. The CDR3 DNA reads TGTGCCAGCAGCTCCGGTCGGTGGGGGAGCACAGATACGCAGTATTTT.

This clonotype has more than one count but fewer than ten. This chain links TRBV5-4 with TRBJ1-4; weak D call: TRBD1 (5 bases). Germline V gene data show CDR1 as SGHNT and CDR2 as YYREEE (reference sequence). V was shortened by 1 base and J by 0 bases, with 10 bases between the two germline ends. This CDR3 region has 16 residues. The CDR3 protein is CASSLQGLATNEKLFF. The DNA of the CDR3 is TGTGCCAGCAGCTTGCAGGGTTTGGCAACTAATGAAAAACTGTTTTTT.

There are a few counts of this clonotype. The chain is built from TRBV29-1 and TRBJ2-5, with D tentatively TRBD2 (5 bases). Germline V gene sequence: CDR1 SQVTM, CDR2 ANQGSEA. The V end lost 4 bases, the J end lost 5 bases, and 14 bases lay between the germline ends. The CDR3 has 13 residues. The CDR3, as DNA: TGCAGCGTTGGCAGCGGTCTGGGGGAGACCCAGTACTTC. The encoded protein is CSVGSGLGETQYF.

This clonotype has ten or more counts. The genes are TRBV12-3 or TRBV12-4 and TRBJ2-7; D is uncertain. V was pared by 1 base and J by 5 bases, with 6 bases between. The CDR3 is 12 amino acids. The CDR3 DNA is TGTGCCAGCAGTTTAGGTCTACACGAGCAGTACTTC. Residues: CASSLGLHEQYF.

There are a few counts of this clonotype. The CDR3 DNA reads as TGTGCCAGCAGCGTGTGGGGGGGGAACACCGGGGAGCTGTTTTTT. Its protein product is CASSVWGGNTGELFF. The V gene is TRBV7-2, the J gene TRBJ2-2; TRBD2 matches 7 bases. In germline, CDR1 is SGHTA, CDR2 FQGNSA. This CDR3 contains 15 residues. Trimming took 5 bases from V and 1 from J; bases not matched to a gene: 4.

This clonotype has only a few counts. The chain carries TRBV28 and TRBJ1-1; 7 positions agree with TRBD1. V gave up 8 bases and J gave up 0 bases; unmatched junction bases: 3. CDR3 length equals 13 residues. The germline V gene encodes CDR1 MDHEN and CDR2 SYDVKM. This CDR3 reads CASLGQVNTEAFF. CDR3 in DNA: TGTGCCAGCCTCGGACAGGTGAACACTGAAGCTTTCTTT.

This clonotype has a handful of counts. V is TRBV19 and J is TRBJ2-5, with 12 positions matching TRBD1. This CDR3 region has 16 residues. V lost 5 bases and J lost 2; bases outside the gene matches: 6. Germline assignment: CDR1 LNHDA and CDR2 SQIVND (reference sequence). The CDR3 is CASSLGTGGLQETQYF. In DNA form, the CDR3 reads TGTGCCAGTAGTCTAGGGACAGGGGGCCTTCAAGAGACCCAGTACTTC.

The rearrangement uses TRBV12-3 or TRBV12-4 and TRBJ1-5, with 11 bases identical to TRBD1. The ends lost 10 bases at V and 0 bases at J; junction bases unmatched: 14. The CDR3 consists of 18 residues. CDR3 bases: TGTGCCATCTCCCGGGCCGGGACAGGGGGTGATAGCAATCAGCCCCAGCATTTT. Encoded protein: CAISRAGTGGDSNQPQHF.

This chain links TRBV4-2 with TRBJ2-5; the match to TRBD2 covers 10 bases. The germline gives CDR1 LGHNA, CDR2 YNFKEQ. V lost 0 bases to trimming and J lost 2 bases; unmatched junction nucleotides: 3. The CDR3 runs to 16 residues. CDR3 amino acids: CASSQDQRGGQETQYF. DNA for the CDR3: TGTGCCAGCAGCCAAGATCAGCGGGGGGGACAAGAGACCCAGTACTTC.

This clonotype has at least ten counts. The rearrangement uses TRBV7-2 and TRBJ2-7; 7 nucleotides line up with TRBD1. Germline CDR1 is SGHTA and CDR2 is FQGNSA. The CDR3 runs to 14 residues. V was clipped by 5 bases and J by 5 bases; unmatched bases: 9. The CDR3 region has the DNA TGTGCCAGCAGCCTTGACAGGGCGCGGGACGAGCAGTACTTC. Its translation: CASSLDRARDEQYF.

This clonotype occurred many times. The gene calls are TRBV5-5 and TRBJ2-7, with a possible D match to TRBD1 (6 bases). V was cut by 3 bases and J by 2 bases, with 18 bases left in between. CDR3 length: 16 amino acids. Per the germline V gene, CDR1 is SGHKS and CDR2 is YYEKEE (reference sequence). Here the CDR3 reads CASSWVWDTSTYEQYF. The CDR3 region has the DNA TGTGCCAGCAGCTGGGTTTGGGACACATCTACCTACGAGCAGTACTTC.

The V and J genes are TRBV5-1 and TRBJ2-2; D ambiguous. The CDR3 is made up of 13 amino acids. V was cut by 6 bases and J by 6 bases, with 12 bases left in between. Germline CDR1 is SGHRS and CDR2 is YFSETQ. The CDR3 nucleotides read TGCGCCAGCAAACCCTCTAGGGCCGGGGAGCTGTTTTTT. As protein: CASKPSRAGELFF.

This clonotype was seen more than once but under ten times. The chain employs TRBV5-1 and TRBJ2-1; 13 positions match TRBD2. CDR3 length: 18 amino acids. CDR1 and CDR2 from the germline V gene are SGHRS and YFSETQ. J lost 5 bases, V lost 2 bases, and 10 bases had no gene match. CDR3 residues: CASSFLAGTSGKDNEQFF. CDR3 nucleotides: TGCGCCAGCAGCTTTCTGGCTGGGACTAGCGGGAAGGACAATGAGCAGTTCTTC.

Many counts were recorded for this clonotype. The chain links TRBV12-3 or TRBV12-4 to TRBJ2-3; D is undetermined. The CDR3 length is 14 residues. With 3 bases removed from V and 6 bases from J, the gap between germline ends came to 13 bases. The CDR3 here is CASSFSVARDTQYF. The DNA for the CDR3 is TGTGCCAGCAGTTTCTCTGTCGCACGGGATACGCAGTATTTT.

The CDR3 nucleotides are TGTGCCATCAGTGAGTCGCAGGGTGAGAACTACTATGGCTACACCTTC. Its translation is CAISESQGENYYGYTF. This chain links TRBV10-3 with TRBJ1-2, with a tentative D call TRBD1 (5 bases). V lost 0 bases to trimming and J lost 3 bases, with 14 bases between them. Germline values: CDR1 ENHRY, CDR2 SYGVKD. The CDR3 consists of 16 residues.

This clonotype has a count of ten or more. This chain links TRBV5-1 with TRBJ2-7, with a tentative D call TRBD1 (6 bases). There are 15 residues in the CDR3. The germline V gene encodes CDR1 SGHRS and CDR2 YFSETQ. V lost 0 bases to trimming and J lost 3 bases, with 13 bases between them. CDR3 residues: CASSLGGGHHYEQYF. The CDR3 DNA follows: TGCGCCAGCAGCTTGGGAGGGGGACACCACTACGAGCAGTACTTC.

This clonotype was counted between two and nine times. This CDR3 is CASSYPWASGGDEQYF. CDR3 DNA: TGCGCCAGCAGCTACCCCTGGGCTAGCGGGGGGGACGAGCAGTACTTC. J is TRBJ2-7 and V is TRBV5-1, with 12 bases lining up with TRBD2. This CDR3 has 16 residues. The germline V gene has CDR1 SGHRS and CDR2 YFSETQ. Trimming at V came to 3 bases and at J to 5 bases, leaving 9 bases not matched to a gene.

The chain joins TRBV6-2 or TRBV6-3 to TRBJ2-7; 7 bases match TRBD2. The CDR3 loop spans 16 amino acids. Trimming at V came to 0 bases and at J to 7 bases, leaving 12 bases not matched to a gene. Germline V gene data show CDR1 as MNHEY and CDR2 as SVGEGT. The CDR3 DNA follows: TGTGCCAGCAGTTACTCGATCATCAGCGGGGAGAAGGAGCAGTACTTC. Its translation is CASSYSIISGEKEQYF.

This clonotype appeared many times. The chain is built from TRBV11-2 and TRBJ1-1; possibly TRBD1 for D (5 bases). The CDR3 covers 13 residues. Per germline, CDR1 SGHAT and CDR2 FQNNGV. With 5 bases removed from V and 1 base from J, the gap between germline ends came to 8 bases. Here the CDR3 reads CASSPGTNTEAFF. The CDR3 DNA reads as TGTGCCAGCAGCCCGGGGACGAACACTGAAGCTTTCTTT. The full variable domain, in which reference TRBV11-2 and TRBJ1-1 provide the parts outside the CDR3, is EAGVAQSPRYKIIEKRQSVAFWCNPISGHATLYWYQQILGQGPKLLIQFQNNGVVDDSQLPKDRFSAERLKGVDSTLKIQPAKLEDSAVYLCASSPGTNTEAFFGQGTRLTVV.